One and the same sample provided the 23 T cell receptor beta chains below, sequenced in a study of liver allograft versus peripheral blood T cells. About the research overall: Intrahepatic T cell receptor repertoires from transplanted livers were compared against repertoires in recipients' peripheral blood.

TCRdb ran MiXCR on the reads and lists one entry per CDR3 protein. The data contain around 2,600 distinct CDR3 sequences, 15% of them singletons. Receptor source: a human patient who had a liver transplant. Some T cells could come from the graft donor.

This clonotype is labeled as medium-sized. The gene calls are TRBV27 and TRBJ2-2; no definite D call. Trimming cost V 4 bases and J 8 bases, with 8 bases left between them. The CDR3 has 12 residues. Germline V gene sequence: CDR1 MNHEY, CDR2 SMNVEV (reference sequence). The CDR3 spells CASSSQVGELFF. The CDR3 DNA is TGTGCCAGCAGTTCCCAGGTTGGGGAGCTGTTTTTT.

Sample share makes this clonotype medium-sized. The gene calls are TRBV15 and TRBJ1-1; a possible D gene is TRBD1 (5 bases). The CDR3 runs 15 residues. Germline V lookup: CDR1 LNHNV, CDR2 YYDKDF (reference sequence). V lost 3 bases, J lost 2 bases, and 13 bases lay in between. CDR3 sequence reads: CATSRAEQENTEAFF. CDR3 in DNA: TGTGCCACCAGCAGGGCAGAACAGGAAAACACTGAAGCTTTCTTT.

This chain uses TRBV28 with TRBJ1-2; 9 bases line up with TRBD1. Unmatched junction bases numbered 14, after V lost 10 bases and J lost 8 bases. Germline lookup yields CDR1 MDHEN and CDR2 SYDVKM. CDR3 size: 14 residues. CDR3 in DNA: TGTGCCAACAGCCCCGGGACAGGGAAGGTCGGCTACACCTTC. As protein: CANSPGTGKVGYTF.

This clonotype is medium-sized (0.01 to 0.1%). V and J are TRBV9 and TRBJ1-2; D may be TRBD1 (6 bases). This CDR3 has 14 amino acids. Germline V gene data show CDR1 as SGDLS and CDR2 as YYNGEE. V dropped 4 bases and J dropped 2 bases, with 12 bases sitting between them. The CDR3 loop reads CASSRSGENYGYTF. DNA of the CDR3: TGTGCCAGCAGCCGTTCAGGGGAGAACTATGGCTACACCTTC.

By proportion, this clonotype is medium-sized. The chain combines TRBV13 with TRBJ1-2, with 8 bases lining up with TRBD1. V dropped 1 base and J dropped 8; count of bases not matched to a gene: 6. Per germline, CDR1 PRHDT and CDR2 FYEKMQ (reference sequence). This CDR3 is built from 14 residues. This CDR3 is CASSLEAGGRGYTF. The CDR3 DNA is TGTGCCAGCAGCTTAGAAGCAGGGGGCAGGGGCTACACCTTC.

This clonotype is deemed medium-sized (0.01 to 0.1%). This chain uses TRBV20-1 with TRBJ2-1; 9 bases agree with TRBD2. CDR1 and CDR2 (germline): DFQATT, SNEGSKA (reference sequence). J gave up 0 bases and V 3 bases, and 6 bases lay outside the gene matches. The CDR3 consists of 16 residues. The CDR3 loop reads CSARPRLAASYNEQFF. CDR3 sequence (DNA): TGCAGTGCTAGGCCCCGACTAGCGGCCTCCTACAATGAGCAGTTCTTC.

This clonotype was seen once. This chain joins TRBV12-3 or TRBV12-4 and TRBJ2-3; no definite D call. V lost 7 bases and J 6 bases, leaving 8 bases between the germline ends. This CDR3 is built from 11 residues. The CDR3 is CASTSADTQYF. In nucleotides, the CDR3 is TGTGCCAGCACCTCCGCGGATACGCAGTATTTT.

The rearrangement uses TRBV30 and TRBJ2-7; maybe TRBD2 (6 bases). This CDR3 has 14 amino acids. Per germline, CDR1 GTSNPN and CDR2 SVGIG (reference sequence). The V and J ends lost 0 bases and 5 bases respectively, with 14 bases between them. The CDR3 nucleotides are TGTGCCTGGAGTGTCCGGCTAGCGTGGAACGAGCAGTACTTC. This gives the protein CAWSVRLAWNEQYF.

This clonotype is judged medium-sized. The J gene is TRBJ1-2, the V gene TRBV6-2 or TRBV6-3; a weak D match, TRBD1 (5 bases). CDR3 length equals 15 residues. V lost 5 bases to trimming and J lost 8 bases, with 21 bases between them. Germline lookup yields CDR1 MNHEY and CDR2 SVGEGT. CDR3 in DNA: TGTGCCAGCAGTCCACCTCCGGGACTCCTCGAGGGCTACACCTTC. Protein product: CASSPPPGLLEGYTF.

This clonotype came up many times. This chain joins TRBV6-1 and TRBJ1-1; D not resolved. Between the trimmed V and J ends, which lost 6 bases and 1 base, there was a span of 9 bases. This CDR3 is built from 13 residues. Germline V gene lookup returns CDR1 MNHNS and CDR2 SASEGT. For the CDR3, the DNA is TGTGCCAGCAGGGGGTCCCCGAACACTGAAGCTTTCTTT. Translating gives CASRGSPNTEAFF.

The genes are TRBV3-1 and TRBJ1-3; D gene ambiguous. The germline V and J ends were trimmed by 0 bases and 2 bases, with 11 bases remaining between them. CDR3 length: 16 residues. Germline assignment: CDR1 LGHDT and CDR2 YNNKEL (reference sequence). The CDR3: CASSQDYSHPGNTIYF. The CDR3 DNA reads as TGTGCCAGCAGCCAAGATTATTCTCATCCTGGAAACACCATATATTTT.

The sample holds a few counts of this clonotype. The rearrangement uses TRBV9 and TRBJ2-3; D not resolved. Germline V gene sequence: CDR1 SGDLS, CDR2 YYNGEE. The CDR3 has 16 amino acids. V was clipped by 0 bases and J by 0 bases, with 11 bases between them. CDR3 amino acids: CASSVEQKQSTDTQYF. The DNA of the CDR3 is TGTGCCAGCAGCGTAGAGCAGAAACAAAGCACAGATACGCAGTATTTT.

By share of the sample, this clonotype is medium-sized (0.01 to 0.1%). Here the CDR3 reads CASSLWTAYEQYF. The CDR3, as DNA: TGTGCCAGCAGCTTATGGACTGCTTACGAGCAGTACTTC. V and J are TRBV13 and TRBJ2-7, with a possible D match to TRBD2 (5 bases). V lost 2 bases to trimming and J lost 4 bases, with 9 bases between them. The CDR3 sequence is 13 residues long. The germline V gene has CDR1 PRHDT and CDR2 FYEKMQ (reference sequence).

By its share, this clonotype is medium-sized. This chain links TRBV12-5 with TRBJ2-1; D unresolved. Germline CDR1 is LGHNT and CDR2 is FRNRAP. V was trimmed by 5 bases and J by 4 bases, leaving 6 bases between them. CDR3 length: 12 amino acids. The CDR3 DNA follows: TGTGCTAGTGGTCCTTTATACAATGAGCAGTTCTTC. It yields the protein CASGPLYNEQFF.

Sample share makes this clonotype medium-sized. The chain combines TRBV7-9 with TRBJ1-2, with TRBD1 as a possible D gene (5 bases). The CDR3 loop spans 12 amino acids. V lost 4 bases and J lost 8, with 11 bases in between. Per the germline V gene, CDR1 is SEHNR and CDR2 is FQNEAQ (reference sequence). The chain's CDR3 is CASSSRQYGYTF. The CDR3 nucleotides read TGTGCCAGCAGCTCTCGACAGTACGGCTACACCTTC.

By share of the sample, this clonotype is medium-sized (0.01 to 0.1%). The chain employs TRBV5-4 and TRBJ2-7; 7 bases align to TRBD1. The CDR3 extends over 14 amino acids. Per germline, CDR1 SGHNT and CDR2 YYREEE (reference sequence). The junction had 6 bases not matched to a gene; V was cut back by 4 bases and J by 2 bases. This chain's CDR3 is CASSRGQGAYEQYF. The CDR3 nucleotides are TGTGCCAGCAGCAGGGGGCAGGGGGCCTACGAGCAGTACTTC.

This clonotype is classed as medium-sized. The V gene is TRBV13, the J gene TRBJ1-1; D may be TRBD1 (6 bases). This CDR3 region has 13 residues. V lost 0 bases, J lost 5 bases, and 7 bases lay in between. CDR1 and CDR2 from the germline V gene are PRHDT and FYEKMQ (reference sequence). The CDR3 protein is CASSLGRGTEAFF. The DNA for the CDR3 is TGTGCCAGCAGCTTAGGAAGGGGGACTGAAGCTTTCTTT.

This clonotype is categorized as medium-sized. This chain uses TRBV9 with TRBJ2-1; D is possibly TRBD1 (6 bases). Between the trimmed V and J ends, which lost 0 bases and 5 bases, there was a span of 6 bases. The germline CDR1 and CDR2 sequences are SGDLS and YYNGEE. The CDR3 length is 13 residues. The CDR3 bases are TGTGCCAGCAGCGTAGCAGGGGACAATGAGCAGTTCTTC. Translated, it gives CASSVAGDNEQFF.

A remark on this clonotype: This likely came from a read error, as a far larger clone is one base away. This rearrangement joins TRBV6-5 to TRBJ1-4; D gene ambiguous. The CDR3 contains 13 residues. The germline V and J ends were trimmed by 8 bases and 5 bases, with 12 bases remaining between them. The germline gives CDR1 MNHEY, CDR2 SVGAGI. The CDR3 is CASEDGVNEKLFF. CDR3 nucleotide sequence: TGTGCCAGCGAGGACGGGGTGAATGAAAAACTGTTTTTT.

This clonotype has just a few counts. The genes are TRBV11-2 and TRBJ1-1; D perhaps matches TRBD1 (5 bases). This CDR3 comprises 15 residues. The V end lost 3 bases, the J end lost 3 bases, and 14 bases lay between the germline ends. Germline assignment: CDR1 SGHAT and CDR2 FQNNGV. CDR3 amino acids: CASSLTATGHTEAFF. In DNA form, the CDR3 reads TGTGCCAGCAGCTTGACGGCTACGGGGCACACTGAAGCTTTCTTT. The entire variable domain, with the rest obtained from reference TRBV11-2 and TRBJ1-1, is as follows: EAGVAQSPRYKIIEKRQSVAFWCNPISGHATLYWYQQILGQGPKLLIQFQNNGVVDDSQLPKDRFSAERLKGVDSTLKIQPAKLEDSAVYLCASSLTATGHTEAFFGQGTRLTVV.

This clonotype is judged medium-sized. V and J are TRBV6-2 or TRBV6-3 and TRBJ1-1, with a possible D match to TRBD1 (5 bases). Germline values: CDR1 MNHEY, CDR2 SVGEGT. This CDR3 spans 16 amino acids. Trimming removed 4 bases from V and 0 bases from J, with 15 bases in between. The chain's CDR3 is CASSFPPGLMNTEAFF. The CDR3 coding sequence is TGTGCCAGCAGTTTTCCCCCGGGACTGATGAACACTGAAGCTTTCTTT.

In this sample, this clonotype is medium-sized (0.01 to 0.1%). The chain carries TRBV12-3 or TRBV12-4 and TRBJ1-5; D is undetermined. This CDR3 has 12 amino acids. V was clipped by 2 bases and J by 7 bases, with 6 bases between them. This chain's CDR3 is CASSLPGQPQHF. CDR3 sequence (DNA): TGTGCCAGCAGTTTACCAGGCCAGCCCCAGCATTTT.

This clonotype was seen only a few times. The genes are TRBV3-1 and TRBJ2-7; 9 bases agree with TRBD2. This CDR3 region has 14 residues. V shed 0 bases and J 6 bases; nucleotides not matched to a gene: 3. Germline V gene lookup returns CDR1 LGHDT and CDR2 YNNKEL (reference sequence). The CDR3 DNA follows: TGTGCCAGCAGCCAAGAACTAGCGGGCGGCGAGCAGTACTTC. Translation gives CASSQELAGGEQYF.